This is a list of T cell receptor beta chains from one sample in a study of blood T cell repertoires in COVID-19. The table came from immunoSEQ multiplex PCR; TCRdb's copy has only in-frame clones and leaves some out. The sample lists fewer than 500,000 clones, roughly 90% occurring once. Source material: peripheral blood. The receptor set was obtained from a woman in her thirties with acute or convalescent COVID-19. Both conserved end residues are part of each CDR3. The order of the fields is D gene, V gene, clone size, J gene, CDR3 protein, CDR3 DNA. A D gene is named only where the DNA matches it firmly. Size is stated for part of the rows, as once, few or many counts, or as a class when the clone is expanded.

NA,TRBV19,NA,TRBJ1-1,CASSSWSREAFF,TGTGCCAGTAGTAGTTGGAGTAGGGAAGCTTTCTTT
NA,TRBV4-1,NA,TRBJ2-5,CASSQDLTSPSPETQYF,TGCGCCAGCAGCCAAGATCTCACTAGCCCTTCCCCAGAGACCCAGTACTTC
TRBD2,TRBV5-1,once,TRBJ2-3,CASSLFPGTSGDSTDTQYF,TGCGCCAGCAGCTTGTTTCCCGGGACTAGCGGGGATAGCACAGATACGCAGTATTTT
TRBD1,TRBV7-9,NA,TRBJ2-7,CASSTDREYEQYF,TGTGCCAGCAGCACTGACAGGGAATACGAGCAGTACTTC
TRBD1,TRBV5-1,NA,TRBJ2-5,CASSPLGTAQETQYF,TGCGCCAGCAGCCCGCTCGGGACAGCTCAAGAGACCCAGTACTTC
TRBD1,TRBV9,NA,TRBJ2-3,CASSVGDRGRTDTQYF,TGTGCCAGCAGCGTCGGGGACAGGGGGCGGACAGATACGCAGTATTTT
NA,TRBV29-1,NA,TRBJ2-3,CSVISGGLTDTQYF,TGCAGCGTCATTTCGGGGGGCCTCACAGATACGCAGTATTTT
TRBD2,TRBV5-6,NA,TRBJ2-2,CASSLLGLAGGPGTGELFF,TGTGCCAGCAGCTTGCTGGGACTAGCGGGGGGGCCGGGAACCGGGGAGCTGTTTTTT
NA,TRBV6-5,once,TRBJ1-1,CASSLNGGVNTEAFF,TGTGCCAGCAGTCTAAATGGGGGGGTGAACACTGAAGCTTTCTTT
NA,TRBV28,NA,TRBJ2-7,CASSLWEGALLREQYF,TGTGCCAGCAGTTTATGGGAGGGGGCCCTCCTGAGGGAGCAGTACTTC
TRBD2,TRBV9,NA,TRBJ2-3,CASSVGSGLAVDTQYF,TGTGCCAGCAGCGTAGGATCGGGACTAGCGGTGGATACGCAGTATTTT
TRBD2,TRBV3-1/TRBV3-2,NA,TRBJ2-2,CASSAHGTSNGELFF,TGTGCCAGCAGCGCTCACGGGACTAGCAACGGGGAGCTGTTTTTT
TRBD2,TRBV25-1,NA,TRBJ2-2,CASSEGAGGNTGELFF,TGTGCCAGCAGTGAAGGAGCGGGGGGGAACACCGGGGAGCTGTTTTTT
TRBD2,TRBV30,NA,TRBJ2-1,CAWIRGGSYNEQFF,TGTGCCTGGATACGGGGGGGCTCCTACAATGAGCAGTTCTTC
NA,TRBV19,NA,TRBJ1-4,CASSIDPVPHGKLFF,TGTGCCAGTAGTATAGATCCCGTCCCCCACGGAAAACTGTTTTTT
NA,TRBV2,NA,TRBJ2-5,CASTVEETQYF,TGTGCCAGCACGGTCGAAGAGACCCAGTACTTC
TRBD2,TRBV4-2,NA,TRBJ2-7,CASSQEIGGNPGLVSQYF,TGTGCCAGCAGCCAAGAAATAGGTGGTAACCCGGGACTAGTATCCCAGTACTTC
NA,TRBV7-9,few,TRBJ1-1,CASSPIIQNTEAFF,TGTGCCAGCAGCCCCATAATACAGAACACTGAAGCTTTCTTT
NA,TRBV11-2,NA,TRBJ2-7,CASSSGQSYEQYF,TGTGCCAGCAGCTCCGGACAGTCCTACGAGCAGTACTTC
TRBD1,TRBV10-2,NA,TRBJ1-2,CASRGRDREDGYTF,TGCGCCAGCAGGGGCCGGGACAGGGAGGATGGCTACACCTTC
NA,TRBV2,NA,TRBJ2-5,CASSDVLAAGTQYF,TGTGCCAGCAGTGATGTGCTAGCAGCAGGGACCCAGTACTTC
TRBD1,TRBV19,NA,TRBJ1-1,CASSSWAGGPEAFF,TGTGCCAGTAGTTCTTGGGCAGGGGGGCCTGAAGCTTTCTTT
TRBD1,TRBV9,NA,TRBJ2-7,CASSLGQGDYEQYF,TGTGCCAGCAGCTTAGGACAGGGGGACTACGAGCAGTACTTC
NA,TRBV4-2,few,TRBJ2-2,CASSQESQGFYTGELFF,TGTGCCAGCAGCCAAGAATCCCAGGGGTTCTACACCGGGGAGCTGTTTTTT
NA,TRBV2,NA,TRBJ2-1,CASSEETTYNEQFF,TGTGCCAGCAGTGAGGAGACTACCTACAATGAGCAGTTCTTC
TRBD2,TRBV11-1,NA,TRBJ2-2,CASSTPGLGGGELFF,TGTGCCAGCAGCACACCGGGACTAGGTGGCGGGGAGCTGTTTTTT
NA,TRBV7-9,NA,TRBJ2-7,CASSNAGLSYEQYF,TGTGCCAGCAGCAACGCAGGGCTCTCCTACGAGCAGTACTTC
TRBD1,TRBV24-1,NA,TRBJ1-6,CATSDNPGQAYNSPLHF,TGTGCCACCAGTGACAACCCAGGACAGGCTTATAATTCACCCCTCCACTTT
NA,TRBV6-5,NA,TRBJ1-5,CASRQTNQPQHF,TGTGCCAGCAGACAGACCAATCAGCCCCAGCATTTT
NA,TRBV6-2/TRBV6-3,NA,TRBJ2-4,CASSYSNRGRGLMGNIQYF,TGTGCCAGCAGTTACTCGAATCGAGGGAGGGGGTTAATGGGGAACATTCAGTACTTC
TRBD2,TRBV2,NA,TRBJ2-1,CASSELVGLAGVDEQFF,TGTGCCAGCAGTGAGTTGGTCGGGCTAGCGGGGGTGGATGAGCAGTTCTTC
TRBD2,TRBV29-1,NA,TRBJ2-1,CSVASAGENEQFF,TGCAGCGTAGCTTCAGCGGGGGAGAATGAGCAGTTCTTC
TRBD2,TRBV24-1,few,TRBJ2-7,CATSGGAKAYEQYF,TGTGCCACCAGCGGGGGGGCAAAGGCCTACGAGCAGTACTTC
TRBD2,TRBV6-1,once,TRBJ2-1,CASSESRAGAYNEQFF,TGTGCCAGCAGTGAATCTCGAGCGGGGGCCTACAATGAGCAGTTCTTC
TRBD2,TRBV7-7,NA,TRBJ2-1,CASSSMSGGDYNEQFF,TGTGCCAGCAGCTCCATGAGCGGGGGGGATTACAATGAGCAGTTCTTC
TRBD1,TRBV10-1,NA,TRBJ1-1,CASSDTGGNTEAFF,TGCGCCAGCAGTGATACAGGGGGGAACACTGAAGCTTTCTTT
TRBD2,TRBV5-8,NA,TRBJ2-5,CASSLEAGVRAKTQYF,TGTGCCAGCAGCTTGGAAGCGGGGGTGCGCGCCAAGACCCAGTACTTC
NA,TRBV19,NA,TRBJ2-6,CASSSFSGANVLTF,TGTGCCAGTAGTTCATTCTCTGGGGCCAACGTCCTGACTTTC
TRBD1,TRBV28,NA,TRBJ1-4,CASSPGGAANEKLFF,TGTGCCAGCAGCCCAGGGGGCGCAGCTAATGAAAAACTGTTTTTT
NA,TRBV11-2,NA,TRBJ1-1,CASSLVAGTEAFF,TGTGCCAGCAGCTTAGTCGCGGGGACTGAAGCTTTCTTT
NA,TRBV4-2,NA,TRBJ2-7,CASSQDVPAKQYF,TGTGCCAGCAGCCAAGATGTCCCCGCTAAGCAGTACTTC
TRBD1,TRBV19,NA,TRBJ1-3,CATTGTGWNTIYF,TGTGCCACTACGGGGACAGGGTGGAACACCATATATTTT
NA,TRBV2,NA,TRBJ2-2,CASSGSGALDTGELFF,TGTGCCAGCAGTGGCAGCGGTGCCCTGGACACCGGGGAGCTGTTTTTT
TRBD2,TRBV7-3,NA,TRBJ2-5,CASSSIAGGQETQYF,TGTGCCAGCAGCTCTATAGCGGGGGGACAAGAGACCCAGTACTTC
TRBD2,TRBV5-1,NA,TRBJ2-3,CASSFQAGKLTDTQYF,TGCGCCAGCAGCTTCCAAGCGGGGAAACTCACAGATACGCAGTATTTT
NA,TRBV9,few,TRBJ1-2,CASSSPGQIYGYTF,TGTGCCAGCAGCTCCCCAGGACAGATCTATGGCTACACCTTC
NA,TRBV3-1/TRBV3-2,few,TRBJ2-3,CASSQDGGVSTDTQYF,TGTGCCAGCAGCCAAGATGGCGGGGTCTCCACAGATACGCAGTATTTT
NA,TRBV28,NA,TRBJ2-1,CASSPYNEQFF,TGTGCCAGCAGCCCTTACAATGAGCAGTTCTTC
NA,TRBV6-5,NA,TRBJ1-1,CAVARGGDTEAFF,TGTGCCGTTGCTCGCGGAGGGGACACTGAAGCTTTCTTT
NA,TRBV24-1,NA,TRBJ2-2,CATSTRPTGELFF,TGTGCCACCAGTACGAGGCCCACCGGGGAGCTGTTTTTT
TRBD1,TRBV11-2,NA,TRBJ2-1,CASSHHRQGRDEQFF,TGTGCCAGCAGCCATCACCGACAGGGCAGGGATGAGCAGTTCTTC